Listed below are T cell receptor beta chains from one sample, sequenced in a study of T cells after yellow fever vaccination. TCRdb passed the 5' RACE reads through MiXCR, listing each CDR3 protein once. The table lists more than 300,000 distinct CDR3 sequences, around 4.5% of them singletons. This specimen was PBMCs, taken 15 days after the yellow fever booster vaccination. The source is a man younger than 30 who received the YFV17D yellow fever vaccine. Each CDR3 is given with its conserved first and last residue. The D gene is left open where the match is weak. Only some rows state a clone size, as once, few, many or a class for expanded clones.

D gene,clone size,CDR3 length,V gene,J gene,CDR3 protein,CDR3 DNA
TRBD1,many,14,TRBV5-1,TRBJ2-3,CASMAGGHEDTQYF,TGCGCCAGCATGGCAGGGGGTCATGAAGATACGCAGTATTTT
-,many,15,TRBV11-2,TRBJ1-2,CASSLVDNAWYGYTF,TGTGCCAGCAGCTTAGTAGACAACGCCTGGTATGGCTACACCTTC
-,many,13,TRBV7-3,TRBJ2-3,CASSLIADHTQYF,TGTGCCAGCAGCTTAATAGCGGACCATACGCAGTATTTT
-,many,13,TRBV4-1,TRBJ1-5,CASSPARNQPQHF,TGCGCCAGCAGCCCAGCCCGCAATCAGCCCCAGCATTTT
TRBD1,many,13,TRBV7-2,TRBJ2-4,CASSLGTGDIQYF,TGTGCCAGCAGCTTAGGGACAGGGGACATTCAGTACTTC
-,many,14,TRBV4-2,TRBJ2-7,CASSQGSLTYEQYF,TGTGCCAGCAGCCAAGGGAGCCTAACCTACGAGCAGTACTTC
-,-,13,TRBV9,TRBJ1-1,CASSASGLGKAFF,TGTGCCAGCAGCGCCTCGGGGCTCGGGAAAGCTTTCTTT
TRBD2,-,19,TRBV5-4,TRBJ2-2,CASSGSGTRVLRGTGELFF,TGTGCCAGCAGCGGCTCCGGGACTAGGGTACTGCGGGGCACCGGGGAGCTGTTTTTT
TRBD1,many,15,TRBV13,TRBJ2-2,CASRHRGALDGELFF,TGTGCCAGCAGACACAGGGGCGCATTGGACGGGGAGCTGTTTTTT
-,many,13,TRBV28,TRBJ1-2,CASSLGSLYGYTF,TGTGCCAGCAGTTTAGGGAGCCTCTATGGCTACACCTTC
TRBD1,many,18,TRBV6-2/TRBV6-3,TRBJ1-5,CASSYFAGTGLSNQPQHF,TGTGCCAGCAGTTACTTCGCCGGGACAGGGCTTAGCAATCAGCCCCAGCATTTT
-,-,12,TRBV20-1,TRBJ2-1,CSAQGSGNEQFF,TGCAGTGCTCAGGGATCGGGAAATGAGCAGTTCTTC
-,many,13,TRBV12-3/TRBV12-4,TRBJ1-2,CASSTGQGYGYTF,TGTGCCAGCAGTACAGGGCAGGGCTATGGCTACACCTTC
TRBD1,few,15,TRBV7-9,TRBJ2-1,CASSRTGGPSNEQFF,TGTGCCAGCAGCCGGACAGGGGGCCCTTCCAATGAGCAGTTCTTC
-,-,15,TRBV30,TRBJ2-5,CAWSRGTADLGTQYF,TGTGCCTGGAGTCGGGGGACGGCCGACTTGGGGACCCAGTACTTC
-,few,17,TRBV7-9,TRBJ2-3,CASSLERRLGPTDTQYF,TGTGCCAGCAGCTTAGAACGACGGTTGGGGCCCACAGATACGCAGTATTTT
TRBD1,few,14,TRBV6-6,TRBJ1-2,CASSLGQGHYGYTF,TGTGCCAGCAGCCTGGGACAGGGGCACTATGGCTACACCTTC
-,few,16,TRBV6-5,TRBJ2-3,CASSPNRGFFTDTQYF,TGTGCCAGCAGCCCTAACCGGGGATTCTTCACAGATACGCAGTATTTT
-,many,13,TRBV7-2,TRBJ1-2,CASIPDGNYGYTF,TGTGCCAGCATACCTGACGGAAACTATGGCTACACCTTC
TRBD1,many,14,TRBV5-6,TRBJ1-2,CASSLTDRAAGYTF,TGTGCCAGCAGCTTAACCGACAGGGCTGCGGGCTACACCTTC
-,-,14,TRBV5-6,TRBJ1-3,CATREGFSGNTIYF,TGTGCCACCAGGGAAGGGTTCTCTGGAAACACCATATATTTT
-,many,12,TRBV12-3/TRBV12-4,TRBJ1-2,CASSFPLYGYTF,TGTGCCAGCAGTTTCCCCCTCTATGGCTACACCTTC
-,-,14,TRBV12-3/TRBV12-4,TRBJ2-7,CASSFVGPRGEQYF,TGTGCCAGCAGTTTTGTGGGGCCAAGGGGGGAGCAGTACTTC
-,few,14,TRBV2,TRBJ2-5,CASSGTRMLETQYF,TGTGCCAGCAGTGGGACTCGGATGCTGGAGACCCAGTACTTC
-,many,14,TRBV7-9,TRBJ1-5,CASSLQGRGQPQHF,TGTGCCAGCAGCCTACAGGGCCGGGGTCAGCCCCAGCATTTT
-,many,13,TRBV7-2,TRBJ1-5,CASSLRRGQPQHF,TGTGCCAGCAGCTTACGCCGAGGTCAGCCCCAGCATTTT
-,many,12,TRBV9,TRBJ1-2,CASSAQGHGYTF,TGTGCCAGCAGCGCCCAGGGACATGGCTACACCTTC
-,few,14,TRBV7-6,TRBJ2-3,CASSLSGETDTQYF,TGTGCCAGCAGCTTATCGGGGGAAACAGATACGCAGTATTTT
-,few,13,TRBV19,TRBJ1-2,CASSLVRGSGYTF,TGTGCCAGTAGCCTTGTCCGAGGGAGTGGCTACACCTTC
-,-,10,TRBV21-1,TRBJ1-3,CASRGNTIYF,TGTGCCAGCCGAGGAAACACCATATATTTT
TRBD2,many,16,TRBV5-4,TRBJ2-4,CASSKGTSGGTNIQYF,TGTGCCAGCAGCAAGGGGACTAGCGGGGGGACAAACATTCAGTACTTC
TRBD1,many,15,TRBV5-1,TRBJ1-1,CASSYLGQGPTEAFF,TGCGCCAGCAGCTACCTTGGACAGGGTCCCACTGAAGCTTTCTTT
-,-,12,TRBV6-2/TRBV6-3,TRBJ1-4,CASSSQGKKLFF,TGTGCCAGCAGTTCGCAGGGAAAAAAACTGTTTTTT
-,-,15,TRBV10-3,TRBJ1-1,CAIKAGSERNTEAFF,TGTGCCATCAAGGCCGGCAGCGAAAGGAACACTGAAGCTTTCTTT
-,few,14,TRBV6-5,TRBJ1-2,CASSYTGTAYGYTF,TGTGCCAGCAGTTACACAGGGACGGCTTATGGCTACACCTTC
-,many,14,TRBV5-1,TRBJ2-1,CASSLSTSYNEQFF,TGCGCCAGCAGCTTGTCTACCTCCTACAATGAGCAGTTCTTC
-,many,15,TRBV5-5,TRBJ2-2,CASSLGELITGELFF,TGTGCCAGCAGCTTGGGAGAGCTGATCACCGGGGAGCTGTTTTTT
TRBD1,many,19,TRBV15,TRBJ1-6,CATSSDRDRGWNYNSPLHF,TGTGCCACCAGCAGTGACCGGGACAGGGGATGGAACTATAATTCACCCCTCCACTTT
TRBD2,many,16,TRBV4-3,TRBJ2-1,CASSQELAGEGNEQFF,TGCGCCAGCAGCCAAGAGCTAGCGGGGGAAGGCAATGAGCAGTTCTTC
-,many,15,TRBV7-3,TRBJ2-5,CASSLGGAGEETQYF,TGTGCCAGCAGCTTGGGGGGCGCGGGGGAAGAGACCCAGTACTTC
-,few,14,TRBV12-3/TRBV12-4,TRBJ2-1,CASREGAWGNEQFF,TGTGCCAGCAGGGAGGGGGCATGGGGCAATGAGCAGTTCTTC
-,many,12,TRBV7-9,TRBJ1-6,CASSPTDSPLHF,TGTGCCAGCAGCCCGACCGATTCACCCCTCCACTTT
-,many,14,TRBV12-3/TRBV12-4,TRBJ2-3,CASSLVGNTDTQYF,TGTGCCAGCAGTCTAGTGGGGAACACAGATACGCAGTATTTT
TRBD1,many,15,TRBV9,TRBJ2-1,CASSVGQGSGNEQFF,TGTGCCAGCAGCGTAGGACAGGGAAGCGGCAATGAGCAGTTCTTC
TRBD1,many,15,TRBV20-1,TRBJ2-7,CSAFDRGRPSYEQYF,TGCAGTGCTTTTGACAGGGGAAGGCCGTCGTACGAGCAGTACTTC
-,many,14,TRBV9,TRBJ1-4,CASSVMGTNEKLFF,TGTGCCAGCAGCGTAATGGGGACCAACGAAAAACTGTTTTTT
-,-,15,TRBV5-1,TRBJ1-1,CASSLAGGVNTEACF,TGCGCCAGCAGCTTGGCCGGAGGGGTGAACACTGAAGCTTGCTTT
TRBD2,-,14,TRBV29-1,TRBJ2-3,CSVITGGPTDTQYF,TGCAGCGTTATAACGGGGGGACCCACAGATACGCAGTATTTT
TRBD2,-,14,TRBV24-1,TRBJ2-2,CATRGLATTGELFF,TGTGCCACCAGGGGACTAGCGACTACCGGGGAGCTGTTTTTT
-,many,12,TRBV2,TRBJ1-2,CASSENNYGYTF,TGTGCCAGCAGTGAAAATAACTATGGCTACACCTTC
-,-,13,TRBV14,TRBJ2-2,CASSPGSIGELFF,TGTGCCAGCAGCCCCGGGAGCATTGGGGAGCTGTTTTTT
TRBD2,many,15,TRBV20-1,TRBJ2-1,CSARDPSGGYREQFF,TGCAGTGCTAGAGACCCTAGCGGGGGGTACCGTGAGCAGTTCTTC
TRBD2,many,15,TRBV10-3,TRBJ2-3,CAISVGGGYTDTQYF,TGTGCCATCAGTGTTGGCGGGGGATACACAGATACGCAGTATTTT
TRBD1,many,14,TRBV9,TRBJ1-2,CASSGEGQGYGYTF,TGTGCCAGCAGCGGCGAGGGACAGGGGTATGGCTACACCTTC
-,-,19,TRBV10-3,TRBJ1-5,CAISESRVGGSGSNQPQHF,TGTGCCATCAGTGAGTCGAGGGTCGGGGGCAGTGGTAGCAATCAGCCCCAGCATTTT